Below are 12 T cell receptor beta chains sequenced from a single sample in a study of spatial heterogeneity in lung cancer. Using its own MiXCR run on the 5' RACE reads, TCRdb lists one record per CDR3 protein. This sample yields fewer than 12,000 distinct CDR3 sequences, of which 7% to 9.5% are seen a single time; around 25% belongs to the top ten. As to time point: sample taken at primary tumor resection. Extraction of whole RNA from tumor, nontumor lung or frozen PBMC preceded unsorted sequencing. The starting material was PBMCs, obtained at surgery. These receptors all stem from a male donor with early-stage non-small cell lung cancer.

This clonotype has ten or more counts. The rearrangement links TRBV6-5 to TRBJ1-1, with 9 nucleotides matching TRBD1. Germline V gene data show CDR1 as MNHEY and CDR2 as SVGAGI. CDR3 size: 15 residues. V was pared by 5 bases and J by 5 bases, with 9 bases of the junction left unmatched. This CDR3 is CASSADRGLRTEAFF. CDR3 coding DNA: TGTGCCAGCAGTGCTGACAGGGGGTTAAGAACTGAAGCTTTCTTT.

This clonotype was counted ten times or more. V gene TRBV29-1 combines with J gene TRBJ2-7; D not resolved. The CDR3 contains 13 residues. V was shortened by 4 bases and J by 2 bases, with 12 bases between the two germline ends. From germline, CDR1 is SQVTM and CDR2 ANQGSEA. The DNA for the CDR3 is TGCAGCGTTGCGGAGCTCAGAGCCTACGAGCAGTACTTC. As protein: CSVAELRAYEQYF.

This clonotype showed up many times. The chain links TRBV4-3 to TRBJ2-6; no clear D. The CDR3 length is 14 residues. Between the trimmed V and J ends, which lost 5 bases and 3 bases, there was a span of 8 bases. CDR1 is LGHNA, CDR2 YSLEER, per germline. CDR3 residues: CASSDTRGANVLTF. The CDR3 DNA is TGCGCCAGCAGCGACACACGTGGGGCCAACGTCCTGACTTTC.

This clonotype appeared many times. The chain combines TRBV15 with TRBJ2-7; tentative D call: TRBD1 (6 bases). V lost 3 bases to trimming and J lost 1 base, with 13 bases between them. CDR1 is LNHNV, CDR2 YYDKDF, per germline (reference sequence). This CDR3 is built from 15 residues. The CDR3 protein is CATSSTGGLSYEQYF. CDR3 nucleotide sequence: TGTGCCACCAGCAGCACTGGGGGCCTGTCCTACGAGCAGTACTTC.

This clonotype showed up many times. This sequence joins TRBV7-2 and TRBJ2-3, with D perhaps assigned TRBD1 or TRBD2 (6 bases each). The CDR3 spans 15 residues. Germline V gives CDR1 SGHTA, CDR2 FQGNSA. V dropped 1 base and J dropped 4 bases, with 12 bases sitting between them. CDR3 nucleotide sequence: TGTGCCAGCAGCTTAGTTGGGGGGCCGGCAGATACGCAGTATTTT. Amino acids: CASSLVGGPADTQYF.

This clonotype was seen ten or more times. The chain is built from TRBV6-2 or TRBV6-3 and TRBJ1-2, with D possibly TRBD1 on 6 matching bases. Germline-derived CDR1 and CDR2 are MNHEY and SVGEGT. This CDR3 spans 14 amino acids. V shed 4 bases and J shed 4 bases, with 13 bases lying between them. The CDR3 region has the DNA TGTGCCAGCAGTTGGGACATCTCGGCCTATGGCTACACCTTC. It specifies CASSWDISAYGYTF.

This clonotype showed up many times. The rearrangement links TRBV4-1 to TRBJ1-4; 11 nucleotides line up with TRBD1. The CDR3 sequence is 16 residues long. The trim removed 4 bases at V and 2 bases at J, leaving 3 bases unmatched. Per the germline V gene, CDR1 is MGHRA and CDR2 is YSYEKL. CDR3 amino acids: CASSPGQGATNEKLFF. CDR3 bases: TGCGCCAGCAGCCCCGGACAGGGGGCGACTAATGAAAAACTGTTTTTT.

CDR3 sequence reads: CAISAGQQETQYF. The CDR3 DNA reads TGTGCCATCAGTGCCGGACAGCAAGAGACCCAGTACTTC. This chain uses TRBV10-3 with TRBJ2-5; a possible D gene is TRBD1 (6 bases). V shed 4 bases and J shed 2 bases, with 8 bases lying between them. The germline V gene encodes CDR1 ENHRY and CDR2 SYGVKD. CDR3 length equals 13 residues.

At least ten counts were recorded for this clonotype. The V gene is TRBV7-3, the J gene TRBJ2-1, with 10 bases identical to TRBD2. Looked up from germline, CDR1 is SGHTA and CDR2 is FQGTGA. This CDR3 spans 14 amino acids. V gave up 5 bases and J gave up 8 bases; unmatched junction bases: 6. The CDR3 DNA sequence: TGTGCCAGCAGCGCAAGCGGGGGGGCCGATGAGCAGTTCTTC. Translating it yields CASSASGGADEQFF.

This clonotype was detected ten times or more. The rearrangement joins TRBV20-1 to TRBJ1-2; D is uncertain. Germline V gene data show CDR1 as DFQATT and CDR2 as SNEGSKA (reference sequence). The CDR3 runs to 12 residues. Between the trimmed V and J ends, which lost 2 bases and 13 bases, there was a span of 17 bases. The CDR3 region is CSARIAGGRSTF. For the CDR3, the DNA is TGCAGTGCTAGAATTGCCGGCGGCAGGAGCACCTTC.

In its sample, this clonotype is medium-sized. V is TRBV5-4 and J is TRBJ1-2; 7 positions match TRBD1. The ends lost 0 bases at V and 3 bases at J; junction bases unmatched: 5. CDR1 and CDR2 from the germline V gene are SGHNT and YYREEE (reference sequence). The CDR3 covers 15 residues. CDR3 loop: CASSLGQGGYYGYTF. CDR3 in DNA: TGTGCCAGCAGCTTGGGGCAGGGGGGCTACTATGGCTACACCTTC.

This clonotype was counted many times. The chain carries TRBV2 and TRBJ2-2, with D possibly being TRBD1 (6 bases). This CDR3 spans 11 amino acids. Germline CDR1 is SNHLY and CDR2 is FYNNEI. V lost 4 bases, J lost 13 bases, and 10 bases lay in between. CDR3 residues: CASSVGGGLFF. The CDR3 coding sequence is TGTGCCAGCAGTGTTGGGGGCGGGCTGTTTTTT.